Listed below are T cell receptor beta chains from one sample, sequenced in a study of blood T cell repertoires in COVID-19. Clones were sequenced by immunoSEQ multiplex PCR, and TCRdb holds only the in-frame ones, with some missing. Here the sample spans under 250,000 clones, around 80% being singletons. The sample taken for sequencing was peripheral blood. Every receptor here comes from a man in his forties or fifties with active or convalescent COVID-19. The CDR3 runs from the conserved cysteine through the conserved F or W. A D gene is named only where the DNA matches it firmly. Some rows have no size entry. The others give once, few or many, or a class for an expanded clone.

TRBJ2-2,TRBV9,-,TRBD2,CASSRGLGLNTGELFF,TGTGCCAGCAGCCGAGGACTAGGATTGAACACCGGGGAGCTGTTTTTT
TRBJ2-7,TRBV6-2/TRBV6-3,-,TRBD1,CASSWTGLEQYF,TGTGCCAGCAGTTGGACAGGGTTGGAGCAGTACTTC
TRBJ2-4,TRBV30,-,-,CAWSVQGTGLIKNIQYF,TGTGCCTGGAGTGTACAGGGAACAGGGCTTATCAAAAACATTCAGTACTTC
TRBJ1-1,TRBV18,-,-,CASSAQGQNTEAFF,TGTGCCAGCTCCGCACAGGGACAGAACACTGAAGCTTTCTTT
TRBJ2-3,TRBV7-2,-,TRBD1,CASSLVWGQLVDTQYF,TGTGCCAGCAGCTTAGTTTGGGGACAGCTTGTAGATACGCAGTATTTT
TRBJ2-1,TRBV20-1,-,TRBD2,CSASKFLGLAGIEEQFF,TGCAGTGCTAGTAAATTTCTTGGACTAGCGGGGATAGAGGAGCAGTTCTTC
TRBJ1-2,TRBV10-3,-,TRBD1,CAISSGQGAVYYGYTF,TGTGCCATCAGTTCGGGACAGGGGGCTGTCTACTATGGCTACACCTTC
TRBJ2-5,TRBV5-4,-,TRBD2,CASSSLAGGPGETQYF,TGTGCCAGCAGCTCCCTAGCGGGAGGGCCGGGGGAGACCCAGTACTTC
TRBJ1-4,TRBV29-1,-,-,CSASRTATNEKLFF,TGCAGCGCATCCCGGACAGCAACTAATGAAAAACTGTTTTTT
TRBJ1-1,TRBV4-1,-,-,CASSQEQGGTEAFF,TGCGCCAGCAGCCAAGAACAAGGGGGCACTGAAGCTTTCTTT
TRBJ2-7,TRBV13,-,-,CASSIRLYEQYF,TGTGCCAGCAGCATCAGGCTCTACGAGCAGTACTTC
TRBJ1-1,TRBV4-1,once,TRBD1,CASSHPDRDTEAFF,TGCGCCAGCAGCCACCCGGACAGGGACACTGAAGCTTTCTTT
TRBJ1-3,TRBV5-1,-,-,CASSLALETGNTIYF,TGCGCCAGCAGCTTGGCCTTGGAGACGGGAAACACCATATATTTT
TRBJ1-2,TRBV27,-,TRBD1,CASSSQGVSGYTF,TGTGCCAGCAGTTCGCAGGGGGTTAGTGGCTACACCTTC
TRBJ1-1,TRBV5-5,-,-,CASSPRVAPAPEAFF,TGTGCCAGCAGCCCCCGGGTCGCCCCCGCACCTGAAGCTTTCTTT
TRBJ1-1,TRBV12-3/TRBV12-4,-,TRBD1,CASSRGQAEAFF,TGTGCCAGCAGTCGCGGACAGGCTGAAGCTTTCTTT
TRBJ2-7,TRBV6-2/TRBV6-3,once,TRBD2,CASSYRTREQYF,TGTGCCAGCAGTTATAGGACTAGGGAGCAGTACTTC
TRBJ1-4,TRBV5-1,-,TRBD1,CASSGETGQGGEKLFF,TGCGCCAGCAGCGGGGAAACGGGACAGGGAGGTGAAAAACTGTTTTTT
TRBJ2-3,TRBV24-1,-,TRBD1,CATDGGGTVDGTDTQYF,TGTGCCACAGATGGAGGTGGGACAGTTGATGGGACAGATACGCAGTATTTT
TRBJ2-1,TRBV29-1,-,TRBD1,CSVVWDSNEQFF,TGCAGCGTTGTGTGGGACAGTAATGAGCAGTTCTTC
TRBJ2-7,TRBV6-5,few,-,CASSSLGGQYF,TGTGCCAGCAGCTCCCTGGGAGGGCAGTACTTC
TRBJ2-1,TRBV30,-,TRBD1,CAWDAGGSYNEQFF,TGTGCCTGGGACGCAGGGGGCTCCTACAATGAGCAGTTCTTC
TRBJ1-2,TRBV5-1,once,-,CASSLGTVGYGYTF,TGCGCCAGCAGCTTGGGGACAGTGGGCTATGGCTACACCTTC
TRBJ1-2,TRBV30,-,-,CARAPGGSVYGYTF,TGTGCCCGCGCGCCCGGGGGGTCTGTCTATGGCTACACCTTC
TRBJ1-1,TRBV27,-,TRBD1,CASSLSPQGGREAFF,TGTGCCAGCAGTCTATCACCACAGGGGGGAAGGGAAGCTTTCTTT
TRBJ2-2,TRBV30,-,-,CAWGRENTGELFF,TGTGCCTGGGGACGGGAAAACACCGGGGAGCTGTTTTTT
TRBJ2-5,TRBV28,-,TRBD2,CASSQMGLAGGHETQYF,TGTGCCAGCAGCCAAATGGGACTAGCGGGGGGGCACGAGACCCAGTACTTC
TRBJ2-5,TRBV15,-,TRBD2,CATSRVGGGPQETQYF,TGTGCCACCAGCAGAGTGGGCGGGGGGCCCCAAGAGACCCAGTACTTC
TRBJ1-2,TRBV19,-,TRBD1,CASSLLQGIQGYTF,TGTGCCAGTAGCCTCTTACAGGGGATTCAGGGCTACACCTTC
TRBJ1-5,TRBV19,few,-,CASSILAGNSNQPQHF,TGTGCCAGTAGTATATTGGCAGGCAATAGCAATCAGCCCCAGCATTTT
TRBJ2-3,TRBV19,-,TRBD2,CASSISGVLADTQYF,TGTGCCAGTAGTATAAGCGGGGTCCTGGCAGATACGCAGTATTTT
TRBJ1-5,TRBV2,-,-,CASSEVSGLSNQPQHF,TGTGCCAGCAGTGAAGTGTCAGGGCTTAGCAATCAGCCCCAGCATTTT
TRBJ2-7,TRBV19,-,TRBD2,CASSRLAGNSYEQYF,TGTGCCAGTAGTAGACTAGCGGGAAATTCCTACGAGCAGTACTTC
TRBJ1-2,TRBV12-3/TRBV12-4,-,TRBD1,CASTRGQGDDYTF,TGTGCCAGCACCAGGGGACAGGGAGACGACTACACCTTC
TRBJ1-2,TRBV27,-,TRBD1,CASSLEAVTGAYGYTF,TGTGCCAGCAGTTTAGAGGCTGTCACAGGGGCCTATGGCTACACCTTC
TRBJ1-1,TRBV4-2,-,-,CASSQKDSGGTEAFF,TGTGCCAGCAGCCAGAAGGACAGCGGGGGGACTGAAGCTTTCTTT
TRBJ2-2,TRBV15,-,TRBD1,CATSSQQGESSRTGELFF,TGTGCCACCAGCAGTCAACAGGGGGAGTCGTCTAGGACCGGGGAGCTGTTTTTT
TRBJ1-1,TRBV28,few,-,CASSPDWSYMNTEAFF,TGTGCCAGCAGTCCCGACTGGAGTTACATGAACACTGAAGCTTTCTTT
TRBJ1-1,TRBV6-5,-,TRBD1,CASSREGARTEAFF,TGTGCCAGCAGCCGAGAGGGGGCTAGAACTGAAGCTTTCTTT
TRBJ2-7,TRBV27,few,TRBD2,CASSFSGSYEQYF,TGTGCCAGCAGTTTTAGCGGGAGCTACGAGCAGTACTTC
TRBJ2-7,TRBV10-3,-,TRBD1,CAISEPKGAGEQYF,TGTGCCATCAGTGAGCCGAAGGGGGCCGGCGAGCAGTACTTC
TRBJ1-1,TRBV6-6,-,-,CASSKTVNTEAFF,TGTGCCAGCAGTAAAACAGTCAACACTGAAGCTTTCTTT
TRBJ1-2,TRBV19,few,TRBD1,CASMKQGNYGYTF,TGTGCCAGTATGAAACAGGGGAACTATGGCTACACCTTC
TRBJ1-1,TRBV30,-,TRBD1,CAWRLTGAGTEAFF,TGTGCCTGGAGACTAACAGGGGCGGGTACTGAAGCTTTCTTT
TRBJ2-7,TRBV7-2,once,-,CASSSQGGSYEQYF,TGTGCCAGCAGCTCACAGGGCGGGTCCTACGAGCAGTACTTC